This T cell receptor beta chain comes out of a study of patients and donors after allogeneic stem cell transplantation. Each CDR3 protein gets one entry after TCRdb re-called the RT-PCR reads with MiXCR. The sample lists about a million distinct CDR3 sequences; approximately 18% were seen once. The CDR3 has 15 amino acids. With 3 bases clipped from V and 5 bases from J, the junction kept 9 bases outside the gene matches. Germline V gene data show CDR1 as SEHNR and CDR2 as FQNEAQ (reference sequence). The chain uses TRBV7-9 and TRBJ2-7; TRBD1 matches at 8 bases. The TCR was taken from a human donor who was either an allogeneic HSCT recipient or a stem cell or donor lymphocyte infusion donor (not recorded which). It is not recorded whose cells these are; they may come from a transplant donor. Material: blood, either unsorted or a sorted T cell fraction (not recorded which). As DNA, the CDR3 is TGTGCCAGCAGCTTGGGCCAGGGGGCCACCCACGAGCAGTACTTC. The encoded protein is CASSLGQGATHEQYF.